Following are 4 T cell receptor beta chains from one sample sequenced in a study of shared clonotypes between healthy human individuals. Assay: immunoSEQ multiplex PCR; the TCRdb copy retains only in-frame clones and omits some. Of 2,500,000 or so clones listed, around 90% were seen once; the top ten hold 0.3% to 0.45%. Sequenced sample: naive CD4+ T cells from PBMCs. Documented subset: CD45RA+ positively selected. Receptors originate from a man aged 18 to 30 in good health. Some clones in this sample may be carry-over from other donors' samples.

The J gene is TRBJ1-4, the V gene TRBV4-1, with 7 nucleotides matching TRBD1. Germline V lookup: CDR1 MGHRA, CDR2 YSYEKL. The CDR3 runs to 14 residues. Trimming removed 2 bases from V and 8 bases from J; junction bases left unmatched: 5. CDR3 residues: CASSQLTGREKLFF. As DNA, the CDR3 is TGCGCCAGCAGCCAATTGACAGGGCGAGAAAAACTGTTTTTT.

This chain joins TRBV28 and TRBJ2-3, with D perhaps TRBD1 (6 bases). V was cut by 2 bases and J by 1 base, with 19 bases left in between. The CDR3 runs to 18 residues. Germline-derived CDR1 and CDR2 are MDHEN and SYDVKM. The CDR3 region is CASSLRWGRRGGTDTQYF. As DNA, the CDR3 is TGTGCCAGCAGTTTACGTTGGGGGCGGAGAGGAGGCACAGATACGCAGTATTTT.

In its sample, this clone was seen once. The chain couples TRBV13 to TRBJ2-1; 10 bases are shared with TRBD2. The CDR3 is 15 amino acids. The V and J ends lost 0 bases and 7 bases, in that order; junction bases with no gene match: 3. The germline CDR1 and CDR2 sequences are PRHDT and FYEKMQ (reference sequence). CDR3 coding DNA: TGTGCCAGCAGCTTAGGACTAGCGGGAAATAATGAGCAGTTCTTC. Amino acid sequence: CASSLGLAGNNEQFF.

The V and J genes are TRBV4-2 and TRBJ2-1; D is ambiguous. Germline lookup yields CDR1 LGHNA and CDR2 YNFKEQ. Trimming removed 0 bases at V and 6 bases at J, with 15 bases between. This CDR3 is 16 amino acids long. The CDR3 DNA reads TGTGCCAGCAGCCAAGAAAGCAGAAAAGCTTTCAATGAGCAGTTCTTC. Amino acids: CASSQESRKAFNEQFF.